One and the same sample provided the 3 T cell receptor beta chains below, sequenced in a study of blood T cells in healthy people across ages. A second PCR, run for roughly 7 to 11 cycles, used a sample-barcoded 5' primer plus a J-beta primer mix. MiXCR, run by TCRdb on the 5' RACE reads, gives a single entry per CDR3 protein. The sample has over 600,000 distinct CDR3 sequences, about 61% seen once; the top ten hold approximately 24%. Input material: blood. The receptors originated from a man aged 35-49 years in good health.

The gene calls are TRBV29-1 and TRBJ2-6; perhaps TRBD2 as D (5 bases). Germline-derived CDR1 and CDR2 are SQVTM and ANQGSEA. V lost 7 bases, J lost 0 bases, and 13 bases lay in between. This CDR3 has 15 amino acids. The CDR3 sequence is CSALLAGSGANVLTF. The CDR3 coding sequence is TGCAGCGCTCTTCTAGCCGGCTCTGGGGCCAACGTCCTGACTTTC.

This rearrangement joins TRBV20-1 to TRBJ2-7, with 10 bases aligning to TRBD2. Germline V lookup: CDR1 DFQATT, CDR2 SNEGSKA (reference sequence). This CDR3 region has 15 residues. The J segment lost 6 bases and the V segment lost 6 bases, leaving 14 bases of the junction unmatched. The CDR3 loop reads CSATPSGRAGGEQYF. CDR3 DNA: TGCAGTGCGACCCCCAGCGGGAGGGCCGGCGGCGAGCAGTACTTC.

This sequence joins TRBV20-1 and TRBJ2-6; 11 bases line up with TRBD1. This CDR3 spans 17 amino acids. Germline V gene lookup returns CDR1 DFQATT and CDR2 SNEGSKA (reference sequence). V trimming: 1 base; J trimming: 0 bases; junction bases outside the gene matches: 2. The CDR3 sequence: CSARVGTGGSGANVLTF. Written as DNA, the CDR3 is TGCAGTGCTAGAGTTGGGACAGGGGGCTCTGGGGCCAACGTCCTGACTTTC.